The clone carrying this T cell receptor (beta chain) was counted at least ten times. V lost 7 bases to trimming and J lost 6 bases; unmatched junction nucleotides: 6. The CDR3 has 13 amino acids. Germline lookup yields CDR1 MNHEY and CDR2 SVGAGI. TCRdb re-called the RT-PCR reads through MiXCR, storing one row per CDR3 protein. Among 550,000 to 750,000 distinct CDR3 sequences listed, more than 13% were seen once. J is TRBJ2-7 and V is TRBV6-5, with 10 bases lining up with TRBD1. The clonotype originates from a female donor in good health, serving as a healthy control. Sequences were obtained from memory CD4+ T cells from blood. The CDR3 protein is CASTEDRGGEQYF. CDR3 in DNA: TGTGCCAGCACCGAGGACAGGGGGGGCGAGCAGTACTTC.